This TCR beta chain was found in a study of T cell responses to AZD1222 COVID-19 vaccine. Whole-study results and caveats: Unmutated variant regions reportedly attract nearly half of all spike-specific TCRs. Mostly white British, mostly female donors; authors suggested clonal diversity may be underestimated.

This CDR3 contains 13 residues. Trimming stripped 2 bases from V and 9 bases from J, with 13 bases between. CDR1 is SGHTA, CDR2 FQGTGA, per germline. This table comes from immunoSEQ multiplex PCR, and its TCRdb copy is limited to in-frame clones, with some not included. Of some 96,000 clones listed, about 86% are singletons. For this clone: Its antigen is currently unknown.

The rearrangement joins TRBV7-3 to TRBJ1-2, with a possible D match to TRBD1 (6 bases). This clonotype was obtained from an adult in good health. This specimen was peripheral blood, taken on day 0 of AZD1222 vaccination. The CDR3 loop is CASSLSGDGSYTF. As DNA, the CDR3 is TGTGCCAGCAGCTTATCAGGGGACGGGAGCTACACCTTC.